A single sample gave rise to the 21 T cell receptor beta chains below, sequenced in a study of chemoradiotherapy in HPV16-positive cancers. Profiling relied on immunoSEQ multiplex PCR, and the TCRdb table lists in-frame clones only, not all of them. The data show 4,000 to 6,000 clones, 78% seen once. This specimen consisted of tumor tissue, obtained from a patient who underwent chemoradiotherapy. All receptors come from a human donor with HPV-associated anogenital cancer.

This clone has just one count. The chain has TRBV5-1 and TRBJ2-1; the D is unclear. CDR3 size: 13 residues. Trimming removed 0 bases from V and 5 bases from J, with 6 bases in between. Germline V gives CDR1 SGHRS, CDR2 YFSETQ. This chain's CDR3 is CASSLGPDNEQFF. As DNA, the CDR3 is TGCGCCAGCAGCTTGGGACCAGACAATGAGCAGTTCTTC.

This sequence joins TRBV30 and TRBJ2-7, with 7 bases fitting TRBD2. CDR1 and CDR2 from the germline V gene are GTSNPN and SVGIG (reference sequence). V lost 2 bases and J lost 5; bases outside the gene matches: 6. The CDR3 is made up of 13 amino acids. CDR3 loop: CAWSKGLDHEQYF. The CDR3 nucleotides read TGTGCCTGGAGTAAAGGACTAGACCACGAGCAGTACTTC.

V usage is TRBV20-1 and J usage is TRBJ2-7; D unresolved. V lost 5 bases and J lost 3, with 5 bases in between. The CDR3 is made up of 10 amino acids. Per germline, CDR1 DFQATT and CDR2 SNEGSKA (reference sequence). For the CDR3, the DNA is TGCAGTGCTTTAGACTACGAGCAGTACTTC. It translates to CSALDYEQYF.

The chain joins TRBV14 to TRBJ2-7; unclear D gene. V was pared by 5 bases and J by 2 bases, with 10 bases between. This CDR3 spans 13 amino acids. Germline values: CDR1 SGHDN, CDR2 FVKESK. The DNA for the CDR3 is TGTGCCAGCAGCTACCAGGACCCCTACGAGCAGTACTTC. Its translation: CASSYQDPYEQYF.

The V call is TRBV19, the J call TRBJ2-5, with D unresolved. Trimming shortened V by 3 bases and J by 5 bases, and 19 bases separated the two germline ends. The CDR3 has 16 amino acids. Germline V gene sequence: CDR1 LNHDA, CDR2 SQIVND (reference sequence). The CDR3 DNA is TGTGCCAGTAGTATTTCTAGTTTATGGGATTTTGAGACCCAGTACTTC. Encoded protein: CASSISSLWDFETQYF.

The CDR3 sequence: CASSERTGDYGYTF. Written as DNA, the CDR3 is TGTGCCAGCAGCGAGAGGACAGGCGACTATGGCTACACCTTC. The chain has TRBV7-2 and TRBJ1-2, with 7 bases lining up with TRBD1. J gave up 3 bases and V 5 bases, and 6 bases lay outside the gene matches. Germline V gives CDR1 SGHTA, CDR2 FQGNSA. This CDR3 region has 14 residues.

CDR3 protein: CASRRTGNEQFF. The CDR3 region has the DNA TGTGCCAGCAGGCGAACAGGTAATGAGCAGTTCTTC. The chain employs TRBV7-9 and TRBJ2-1, with D tentatively TRBD1 (5 bases). CDR1 SEHNR and CDR2 FQNEAQ come from the germline V gene (reference sequence). Trimming took 6 bases from V and 7 from J, leaving 10 bases between them. The CDR3 loop spans 12 amino acids.

The chain uses TRBV28 and TRBJ1-5; 8 nucleotides match TRBD1. J gave up 4 bases and V 5 bases, and 13 bases lay outside the gene matches. This CDR3 is built from 17 residues. Germline V lookup: CDR1 MDHEN, CDR2 SYDVKM. The CDR3 is CASSQQNRGEWNQPQHF. The CDR3 DNA reads as TGTGCCAGCAGTCAACAAAACAGGGGGGAGTGGAATCAGCCCCAGCATTTT.

This clone was seen only once. The gene calls are TRBV18 and TRBJ2-3, with D possibly being TRBD1 or TRBD2 (6 bases each). The CDR3 spans 15 residues. The germline gives CDR1 KGHSH, CDR2 LQKENI. V was shortened by 2 bases and J by 1 base, with 10 bases between the two germline ends. CDR3 amino acids: CASSPRGVGTDTQYF. DNA for the CDR3: TGTGCCAGCTCACCAAGGGGGGTTGGCACAGATACGCAGTATTTT. The whole variable domain, filled in from reference TRBV18 and TRBJ2-3, reads NAGVMQNPRHLVRRRGQEARLRCSPMKGHSHVYWYRQLPEEGLKFMVYLQKENIIDESGMPKERFSAEFPKEGPSILRIQQVVRGDSAAYFCASSPRGVGTDTQYFGPGTRLTVL.

The genes are TRBV19 and TRBJ2-2; 8 bases match TRBD1. This CDR3 has 16 residues. Germline V lookup: CDR1 LNHDA, CDR2 SQIVND (reference sequence). The trim removed 9 bases at V and 5 bases at J, leaving 14 bases unmatched. This CDR3 reads CASARGQGAGTGELFF. Written as DNA, the CDR3 is TGTGCCAGCGCTCGGGGCCAGGGGGCCGGAACCGGGGAGCTGTTTTTT.

The chain employs TRBV7-2 and TRBJ2-7; 9 bases line up with TRBD1. The V segment lost 5 bases and the J segment 4 bases; nucleotides outside the gene matches: 6. The CDR3 is made up of 14 amino acids. From germline, CDR1 is SGHTA and CDR2 FQGNSA. This CDR3 reads CASSRPGTGYEQYF. As DNA, the CDR3 is TGTGCCAGCAGCCGACCCGGGACAGGGTACGAGCAGTACTTC.

This clone was counted only a few times. The V and J genes are TRBV7-3 and TRBJ2-5; D unclear. Germline CDR1 SGHTA, CDR2 FQGTGA. V was clipped by 5 bases and J by 5 bases, with 18 bases between them. This CDR3 is built from 15 residues. For the CDR3, the DNA is TGTGCCAGCAGCCGTGACCAAAAATTAAGGGAGACCCAGTACTTC. It yields the protein CASSRDQKLRETQYF.

The chain joins TRBV30 to TRBJ1-1; possibly TRBD1 for D (5 bases). V shed 3 bases and J shed 3 bases, with 8 bases lying between them. This CDR3 has 12 residues. The V gene's germline CDR1 is GTSNPN and CDR2 SVGIG (reference sequence). The CDR3 is CAWRQGYTEAFF. The CDR3 DNA sequence: TGTGCCTGGAGGCAGGGCTACACTGAAGCTTTCTTT.

The gene calls are TRBV5-4 and TRBJ2-7; no firm D call. This CDR3 is built from 13 residues. V lost 7 bases and J 4 bases, leaving 15 bases between the germline ends. The germline gives CDR1 SGHNT, CDR2 YYREEE (reference sequence). CDR3 residues: CASRPVGSYEQYF. The CDR3 nucleotides are TGTGCCAGCCGACCCGTAGGGTCTTACGAGCAGTACTTC.

Here the CDR3 DNA reads TGTGCCAGCAGTCTACAGGGGGCGCAGATCTATGGCTACACCTTC. Its protein product is CASSLQGAQIYGYTF. The rearrangement joins TRBV5-6 to TRBJ1-2; TRBD1 matches at 9 bases. The CDR3 spans 15 residues. After removal of 5 bases from V and 4 bases from J, the junction contained 9 bases not matched to a gene. Germline V gene data show CDR1 as SGHDT and CDR2 as YYEEEE.

This clone has more than one count but fewer than ten. This chain connects TRBV28 to TRBJ1-3; 7 positions agree with TRBD1. Germline CDR1 MDHEN, CDR2 SYDVKM. CDR3 length: 15 residues. After removal of 4 bases from V and 8 bases from J, the junction contained 11 bases not matched to a gene. The CDR3 bases are TGTGCCAGCAGTTCACTACAGACAGGGAAGGACACCATATATTTT. Translation: CASSSLQTGKDTIYF.

The chain recombines TRBV18 with TRBJ2-5; D gene unclear. The CDR3 has 13 residues. V lost 0 bases and J 5 bases, leaving 7 bases between the germline ends. CDR1 is KGHSH and CDR2 is LQKENI in the germline V gene. CDR3 sequence: CASSPPSHETQYF. The CDR3, as DNA: TGTGCCAGCTCACCACCTTCGCATGAGACCCAGTACTTC.

The J gene is TRBJ1-5, the V gene TRBV27; possible D gene TRBD1, 6 bases. The CDR3 consists of 16 residues. CDR1 and CDR2 (germline): MNHEY, SMNVEV (reference sequence). Trimming cost V 1 base and J 0 bases, with 10 bases left between them. The CDR3 here is CASSLYSGDSNQPQHF. CDR3 DNA: TGTGCCAGCAGTTTATATTCAGGGGATAGCAATCAGCCCCAGCATTTT.

This chain links TRBV10-3 with TRBJ1-2, with D possibly matching TRBD1 (5 bases). This CDR3 has 14 residues. Per germline, CDR1 ENHRY and CDR2 SYGVKD. Between the trimmed V and J ends, which lost 4 bases and 1 base, there was a span of 10 bases. DNA for the CDR3: TGTGCCATCAGTGGACCGGGACGTAACTATGGCTACACCTTC. This gives the protein CAISGPGRNYGYTF.

CDR3 amino acids: CASSLDVAGYGYTF. In nucleotides, the CDR3 is TGCGCCAGCAGCTTGGATGTGGCGGGCTATGGCTACACCTTC. The chain uses TRBV5-1 and TRBJ1-2; D not resolved. This CDR3 is 14 amino acids long. V gave up 0 bases and J gave up 4 bases, with 10 bases separating them. Germline lookup yields CDR1 SGHRS and CDR2 YFSETQ.

The CDR3 sequence is CSAGQREQFF. The CDR3 DNA reads TGCAGCGCTGGACAGCGCGAGCAGTTCTTC. The V and J genes are TRBV29-1 and TRBJ2-1, with D possibly matching TRBD1 (6 bases). V dropped 7 bases and J dropped 10 bases, with 11 bases sitting between them. CDR3 length equals 10 residues. CDR1 SQVTM and CDR2 ANQGSEA come from the germline V gene.